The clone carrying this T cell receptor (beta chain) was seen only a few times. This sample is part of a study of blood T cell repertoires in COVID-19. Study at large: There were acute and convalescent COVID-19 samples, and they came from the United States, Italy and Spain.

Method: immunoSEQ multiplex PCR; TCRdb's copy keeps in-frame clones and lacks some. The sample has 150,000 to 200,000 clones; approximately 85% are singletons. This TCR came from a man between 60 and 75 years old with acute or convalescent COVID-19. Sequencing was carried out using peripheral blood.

The CDR3 loop is CASSLWAGQYQETQYF. CDR3 in DNA: TGCGCCAGCAGCTTGTGGGCAGGCCAGTACCAAGAGACCCAGTACTTC. The rearrangement uses TRBV5-1 and TRBJ2-5; D ambiguous. V lost 1 base, J lost 0 bases, and 13 bases lay in between. Germline assignment: CDR1 SGHRS and CDR2 YFSETQ. There are 16 residues in the CDR3.